Each of the 28 T cell receptor beta chains below was sequenced from the same sample in a study of T cell changes during pregnancy in multiple sclerosis. Using immunoSEQ multiplex PCR, the repertoire was profiled, and TCRdb retains in-frame clones only, with some absent. The profile shows 33,000 or so clones, 91% of them singletons. The sequences come from CD8+ T cells from peripheral blood mononuclear cells, collected in the second trimester of pregnancy. Source of these receptors: a female donor in good health, enrolled as a control in a pregnancy study.

J is TRBJ1-2 and V is TRBV6-6; no clear D gene. V lost 1 base, J lost 0 bases, and 3 bases lay in between. The germline V gene has CDR1 MNHNY and CDR2 SVGAGI (reference sequence). CDR3 size: 13 residues. For the CDR3, the DNA is TGTGCCAGCAGTTACTACTCTAACTATGGCTACACCTTC. Translated: CASSYYSNYGYTF.

This clone was detected only a few times. The CDR3 bases are TGTGCCTGGGGGCGGGCAAGAACTGAAGCTTTCTTT. As protein: CAWGRARTEAFF. The chain recombines TRBV30 with TRBJ1-1; D call uncertain. This CDR3 spans 12 amino acids. Per germline, CDR1 GTSNPN and CDR2 SVGIG (reference sequence). V dropped 5 bases and J dropped 5 bases, with 12 bases sitting between them.

V and J are TRBV19 and TRBJ1-2; 11 bases map to TRBD1. The junction had 5 bases not matched to a gene; V was cut back by 4 bases and J by 4 bases. CDR3 length: 15 amino acids. In germline, CDR1 is LNHDA, CDR2 SQIVND (reference sequence). The CDR3 reads CASSTFGTGGYGYTF. The CDR3, as DNA: TGTGCCAGTAGTACCTTCGGGACAGGGGGCTATGGCTACACCTTC.

V and J are TRBV19 and TRBJ2-7; 9 bases are a match to TRBD1. The CDR3 contains 15 residues. Germline V gene lookup returns CDR1 LNHDA and CDR2 SQIVND (reference sequence). Trimming removed 5 bases from V and 1 base from J; junction bases left unmatched: 6. In DNA form, the CDR3 reads TGTGCCAGTAGTTTGGGGACAGGGTTTTCCTACGAGCAGTACTTC. It encodes CASSLGTGFSYEQYF.

CDR3: CASRTRDSPSYEQYF. CDR3 sequence (DNA): TGCGCCAGCAGAACCCGGGACAGTCCCTCCTACGAGCAGTACTTC. The genes are TRBV4-1 and TRBJ2-7; 7 bases map to TRBD1. The trim removed 6 bases at V and 0 bases at J, leaving 8 bases unmatched. CDR3 length equals 15 residues. From germline, CDR1 is MGHRA and CDR2 YSYEKL.

This chain connects TRBV6-1 to TRBJ1-1; D not resolved. The germline V and J ends were trimmed by 7 bases and 5 bases, with 5 bases remaining between them. Germline V lookup: CDR1 MNHNS, CDR2 SASEGT. This CDR3 is built from 10 residues. CDR3 nucleotide sequence: TGTGCCAGCACTAGGACTGAAGCTTTCTTT. It is translated as CASTRTEAFF.

The chain couples TRBV23-1 to TRBJ1-4, with D perhaps matching TRBD1 (6 bases). Being an ORF, TRBV23-1 has a function that is uncertain. V lost 4 bases and J 6 bases, leaving 15 bases between the germline ends. The CDR3 has 15 amino acids. The CDR3 protein is CASSPETGSHEKLFF. The CDR3 DNA is TGCGCCAGCAGTCCAGAGACAGGAAGTCATGAAAAACTGTTTTTT.

The V and J genes are TRBV21-1 and TRBJ2-1; the table's D call, TRBD2, was not checked against the DNA. TRBV21-1 is annotated as a pseudogene. The CDR3 extends over 16 amino acids. CDR3 sequence: CASITAPSGGHNEQFF. The CDR3 DNA reads as TGTGCCAGCATTACCGCCCCTAGCGGGGGGCACAATGAGCAGTTCTTC.

The CDR3 DNA reads as TGCGCCAGCAGCCAAGTACCGTACGACAGGGAGTTCTTC. Translation gives CASSQVPYDREFF. The V call is TRBV4-3, the J call TRBJ2-1; 7 nucleotides line up with TRBD1. J gave up 14 bases and V 1 base, and 8 bases lay outside the gene matches. CDR1 is LGHNA and CDR2 is YSLEER in the germline V gene. There are 13 residues in the CDR3.

J is TRBJ2-7 and V is TRBV27; a possible D gene is TRBD1 (5 bases). Germline CDR1 is MNHEY and CDR2 is SMNVEV (reference sequence). This CDR3 is 13 amino acids long. V lost 6 bases, J lost 2 bases, and 11 bases lay in between. CDR3 region: CASSETGTYEQYF. Written as DNA, the CDR3 is TGTGCCAGCAGCGAAACAGGAACCTACGAGCAGTACTTC.

The chain uses TRBV10-3 and TRBJ2-1; 9 positions agree with TRBD1. Germline-derived CDR1 and CDR2 are ENHRY and SYGVKD. The ends lost 5 bases at V and 3 bases at J; junction bases unmatched: 5. The CDR3 has 15 amino acids. The CDR3 DNA sequence: TGTGCCATCAGTCGGACAGGGGCTTTCTACAATGAGCAGTTCTTC. It is translated as CAISRTGAFYNEQFF.

The chain combines TRBV5-6 with TRBJ1-1; 10 bases fit TRBD1. CDR3 length: 14 amino acids. Per the germline V gene, CDR1 is SGHDT and CDR2 is YYEEEE. V shed 3 bases and J 3 bases; nucleotides not matched to a gene: 2. CDR3 in DNA: TGTGCCAGCAGCTGGGGACAGGGGTACACTGAAGCTTTCTTT. Translated, it gives CASSWGQGYTEAFF.

J is TRBJ1-5 and V is TRBV6-5, with D possibly matching TRBD1 (6 bases). Looked up from germline, CDR1 is MNHEY and CDR2 is SVGAGI. The CDR3 runs 15 residues. V was clipped by 5 bases and J by 6 bases, with 17 bases between them. The CDR3 DNA reads TGTGCCAGCAGTACGATTACAGGGATGGGTCAGCCCCAGCATTTT. This translates into CASSTITGMGQPQHF.

CDR3 in amino acids: CASSLAGGHYNEQFF. The CDR3 DNA reads TGTGCCAGCAGCTTAGCGGGGGGGCACTACAATGAGCAGTTCTTC. This chain uses TRBV7-6 with TRBJ2-1; perhaps TRBD2 as D (7 bases). The CDR3 consists of 15 residues. The germline V gene has CDR1 SGHVS and CDR2 FNYEAQ. Trimming stripped 0 bases from V and 3 bases from J, with 9 bases between.

V gene TRBV21-1 combines with J gene TRBJ1-5; TRBD1 is taken as the D call from the table, unchecked against the DNA. TRBV21-1 is listed as a pseudogene. The CDR3 is 19 amino acids. In nucleotides, the CDR3 is TGTGCCAGCACCGCACCGGGACAGACAAGAAAGGGGAGCAATCAGCCCCAGCATTTT. Translating gives CASTAPGQTRKGSNQPQHF.

The V call is TRBV6-1, the J call TRBJ1-5, with D maybe TRBD1 (5 bases). V was pared by 7 bases and J by 1 base, with 11 bases between. The CDR3 sequence is 14 residues long. Per the germline V gene, CDR1 is MNHNS and CDR2 is SASEGT. The CDR3 DNA sequence: TGTGCCAGCAACCTGGGGGGAAGCAATCAGCCCCAGCATTTT. Protein product: CASNLGGSNQPQHF.

This chain joins TRBV4-2 and TRBJ1-2; 7 bases align to TRBD1. CDR3 size: 15 residues. The V segment lost 0 bases and the J segment 8 bases; nucleotides outside the gene matches: 9. Germline CDR1 is LGHNA and CDR2 is YNFKEQ. CDR3 amino acids: CASSQDPTGVDGYTF. CDR3 coding DNA: TGTGCCAGCAGCCAAGACCCCACAGGGGTAGACGGCTACACCTTC.

The V gene is TRBV27, the J gene TRBJ2-7, with D possibly TRBD1 on 8 matching bases. The CDR3 has 14 residues. Trimming pared 5 bases from V and 4 bases from J, leaving 15 bases between. From germline, CDR1 is MNHEY and CDR2 SMNVEV (reference sequence). The CDR3 loop reads CASSLGQGGYEQYF. CDR3 DNA: TGTGCCAGCAGTCTAGGACAGGGAGGGTACGAGCAGTACTTC.

The genes are TRBV13 and TRBJ1-1; weak D call: TRBD1 (6 bases). The length of the CDR3 is 14 residues. V lost 4 bases, J lost 1 base, and 10 bases lay in between. Germline V lookup: CDR1 PRHDT, CDR2 FYEKMQ (reference sequence). In DNA, the CDR3 is TGTGCCAGCAGCTCCCCGACAGGGAACACTGAAGCTTTCTTT. Translation gives CASSSPTGNTEAFF.

This clone was recorded a few times. The same CDR3 can be traced to other DNA sequences in this sample. This rearrangement joins TRBV4-2 to TRBJ2-5; 9 bases fit TRBD2. Germline lookup yields CDR1 LGHNA and CDR2 YNFKEQ. Trimming at V came to 0 bases and at J to 1 base, leaving 0 bases not matched to a gene. The CDR3 loop spans 15 amino acids. In DNA form, the CDR3 reads TGTGCCAGCAGCCAAGAGCGGGGGGGCCAAGAGACCCAGTACTTC. Protein product: CASSQERGGQETQYF.

This chain links TRBV9 with TRBJ2-3, with D perhaps matching TRBD2 (7 bases). Germline CDR1 SGDLS, CDR2 YYNGEE. This CDR3 region has 16 residues. The V end lost 0 bases, the J end lost 2 bases, and 13 bases lay between the germline ends. For the CDR3, the DNA is TGTGCCAGCAGCGTAGGGGGGCGGGGGCTCACAGATACGCAGTATTTT. Translated, it gives CASSVGGRGLTDTQYF. Full variable domain (outside the CDR3, taken from reference TRBV9 and TRBJ2-3): DSGVTQTPKHLITATGQRVTLRCSPRSGDLSVYWYQQSLDQGLQFLIQYYNGEERAKGNILERFSAQQFPDLHSELNLSSLELGDSALYFCASSVGGRGLTDTQYFGPGTRLTVL.

The genes are TRBV5-1 and TRBJ1-2; D remains unclear. V was trimmed by 0 bases and J by 4 bases, leaving 10 bases between them. From germline, CDR1 is SGHRS and CDR2 YFSETQ. This CDR3 is built from 14 residues. The CDR3 sequence: CASSLAAQVYGYTF. The CDR3, as DNA: TGCGCCAGCAGCTTGGCCGCCCAGGTCTATGGCTACACCTTC.

This clone has a single count. V is TRBV9 and J is TRBJ2-3, with 7 nucleotides matching TRBD1. V was clipped by 3 bases and J by 4 bases; unmatched bases: 5. The CDR3 contains 14 residues. Germline loops: CDR1 SGDLS, CDR2 YYNGEE. This CDR3 reads CASSGPGGPDTQYF. The CDR3 nucleotides read TGTGCCAGCAGCGGACCAGGGGGACCAGATACGCAGTATTTT.

The J gene is TRBJ1-5, the V gene TRBV5-6; perhaps TRBD1 as D (6 bases). V was trimmed by 0 bases and J by 7 bases, leaving 17 bases between them. The germline V gene encodes CDR1 SGHDT and CDR2 YYEEEE. The CDR3 is 16 residues long. Here the CDR3 DNA reads TGTGCCAGCAGCTTGGCCTCAGGGGATTCCTCACAGCCCCAGCATTTT. Its protein product is CASSLASGDSSQPQHF.

The rearrangement uses TRBV7-9 and TRBJ2-7, with 11 bases lining up with TRBD1. Unmatched junction bases numbered 3, after V lost 5 bases and J lost 6 bases. From germline, CDR1 is SEHNR and CDR2 FQNEAQ (reference sequence). CDR3 size: 13 residues. The CDR3 nucleotides read TGTGCCAGCAGCGGACAGGGGGCCGGCGAGCAGTACTTC. Amino acids: CASSGQGAGEQYF.

This chain uses TRBV29-1 with TRBJ1-2, with D possibly being TRBD1 (5 bases). Germline V CDR1 and CDR2: SQVTM, ANQGSEA. The CDR3 length is 16 residues. Trimming took off 0 bases at V and 0 bases at J, with 14 bases between the two ends. The CDR3 sequence is CSVEDLRTRANYGYTF. The CDR3, as DNA: TGCAGCGTTGAAGATCTTCGGACAAGAGCTAACTATGGCTACACCTTC.

The V call is TRBV2, the J call TRBJ2-3, with 12 bases fitting TRBD1. Germline CDR1 reads SNHLY; CDR2 reads FYNNEI. V trimming: 4 bases; J trimming: 6 bases; junction bases outside the gene matches: 5. CDR3 size: 15 residues. The CDR3 DNA reads TGTGCCAGCAGTGCCGGGACAGGGGGCGTGGATACGCAGTATTTT. This sequence encodes CASSAGTGGVDTQYF.

The gene calls are TRBV4-3 and TRBJ1-2; 7 bases agree with TRBD1. The length of the CDR3 is 15 residues. Per the germline V gene, CDR1 is LGHNA and CDR2 is YSLEER. V trimming: 4 bases; J trimming: 4 bases; junction bases outside the gene matches: 9. DNA for the CDR3: TGCGCCAGCAGCCCGGACCCGACAGGGCTCTATGGCTACACCTTC. This codes for CASSPDPTGLYGYTF.